This T cell receptor beta chain emerged from a study of human T cells and chemical hapten exposure (dated by TCRdb to the early 2020s). About the investigation overall: For sensitization, 2% DPC in acetone was applied to a 2 cm by 2 cm area of upper inner arm skin. This study followed changes in the peripheral blood TCR repertoire in vivo during primary and secondary sensitization of alopecia patients to the hapten diphenylcyclopropenone (DPC). Patients additionally received weekly therapeutic DPC doses to the scalp throughout the roughly 24-week study period. Patch testing was done on the upper back using Finn chambers containing 0.01% DPC, and results were scored after 6 days according to International Contact Dermatitis Research Group standards. The libraries were sequenced as a pool, and the TCR yield per sample differed mostly because of small variations in library volumes within the pool. Most of the patients in the cohort were female, and the cohort covered alopecia areata with under or over 50% scalp involvement, alopecia totalis and alopecia universalis. Blood samples were taken from patients before sensitization (week 0) and at 2, 6 and about 24 weeks after DPC sensitization. For TCR sequencing, blood came from twenty-nine alopecia patients at anywhere from one to four time points (pre-sensitization, 2, 6 and 24 weeks).

The sample's time point label is to be understood as: patch test 3, about 24 weeks after DPC sensitization. The sample's treatment or condition label is to be understood as: therapeutic diphenylcyclopropenone sensitization with weekly scalp DPC. At each patch-test visit, blood was drawn before the patch test was applied. Patients were eligible if aged 18 to 70, diagnosed with alopecia and judged suitable for DPC therapy, and pregnant patients were excluded. Unfractionated whole blood was collected in Tempus Blood RNA tubes, and total RNA was extracted from that blood. The library was prepared using RACE. Sequencing relied on a NextSeq 500. During library preparation, unique molecular identifiers were attached to individual cDNA molecules so that TCRs could be counted in a quantitative, reproducible way. For every blood RNA sample, sequencing covered both the TCR alpha and TCR beta chains. Regarding the original processing steps: A median of around 96,000 TCRs per sample was observed, with a range of about 20,000 to 700,000. The Decombinator software suite was used to annotate the V, J and CDR3 of the TCR reads. For the PS versus PT1 abundance plots, all samples were subsampled to the same number of TCRs (28,000). Expanded TCRs were defined as absent before sensitization and observed at least eight times at the 2-week time point. TCRdb handled the public reads itself, with Q25 trimming in fastp and clone calling in MiXCR, and kept productive beta chains. Each entry merges the rows of one CDR3 protein and shows their most common DNA and genes. What appears here as the V and J calls and clone size reflects TCRdb's work, not the paper's. The sample table shows some 180,000 distinct CDR3 sequences, and 24% are seen once. 2.5% of the sample is taken by the ten largest.

The trim is 0 bases for V and 4 bases for J, with a gap of 12 bases between the germline ends. Taken from the germline V gene, the CDR1 and CDR2 loops are SGDLS and YYNGEE. Spanning cysteine to phenylalanine, the CDR3 consists of 15 amino acids. The read is trimmed to its CDR3 DNA, 45 bases read in frame from base 1. Overall results and qualifications from the work: Because all patients had alopecia, a presumed autoimmune disease, the immune response of the patients might differ from that of healthy individuals. No change with DPC sensitization was found in the number of TCRs above 1 in 1000 frequency, and no evidence of global repertoire structure alterations was found. After repeated subsampling, changes were observed in the strength of the expansion versus patch-test correlation and in the threshold at which the correlation became significant. Expanded TCRs formed significantly more large CDR3 similarity clusters than pre-sensitization or healthy control sets, consistent with antigen-driven responses. Patch test score was positively correlated with the number of PT1 expanded TCRs, with significance at thresholds 8, 16 and 32 but not at 4.

This clonotype was detected a few times. The specificity of this receptor is unknown. Base quality data are lacking; no much larger clone is found one base away. This clonotype was sampled from a middle-aged woman with alopecia areata. Some clones in this sample may be carry-over from other donors' samples. This sample comprised whole blood, obtained in connection with sensitization to the hapten diphenylcyclopropenone (DPC). The chain joins TRBV9 to TRBJ2-3; TRBD2 might be the D gene, on 6 matching bases. The nucleotides read TGTGCCAGCAGCGTAGGCGGGAATGGGGCAGATACGCAGTATTTT. This sequence encodes CASSVGGNGADTQYF.